The 15 T cell receptor beta chains below all came from one sample that was sequenced in a study of glioma-infiltrating T cells after dendritic cell vaccination listed by TCRdb under 2016. What this sample's time point label stands for: after dendritic cell vaccination, including at tumor progression/relapse. The receptor library was made with the immunoSEQ multiplex PCR assay. This immuneACCESS table, as held by TCRdb, lists in-frame sequences with V and J called but not all clones. Of the missing ones, under half trace to an unresolved V gene in checked studies; the others have no known cause. The sample table shows around 90,000 clones, and roughly 77% are seen once. The ten largest clones capture approximately 2% of the sample. The starting material was blood, obtained after dendritic cell vaccination. All receptors derive from a human donor with glioblastoma.

The chain couples TRBV4-2 to TRBJ2-2, with 13 bases identical to TRBD2. The CDR3 length is 17 residues. Germline CDR1 and CDR2: LGHNA and YNFKEQ. V gave up 4 bases and J gave up 1 base; unmatched junction bases: 3. CDR3 residues: CASSPRLAGGNTGELFF. The CDR3, as DNA: TGTGCCAGCAGCCCTCGACTAGCGGGAGGGAACACCGGGGAGCTGTTTTTT.

The chain links TRBV5-5 to TRBJ1-1; D perhaps matches TRBD1 (6 bases). This CDR3 is built from 16 residues. Trimming cost V 0 bases and J 1 base, with 13 bases left between them. Germline V gene lookup returns CDR1 SGHKS and CDR2 YYEKEE (reference sequence). The CDR3 DNA is TGTGCCAGCAGCTTGGGAACAGGGATTTGGAACACTGAAGCTTTCTTT. Protein product: CASSLGTGIWNTEAFF.

The gene calls are TRBV10-2 and TRBJ1-1; D possibly corresponds to TRBD1 (6 bases). The CDR3 runs 15 residues. V lost 10 bases, J lost 3 bases, and 21 bases lay in between. Per germline, CDR1 WSHSY and CDR2 SAAADI. CDR3 sequence reads: CATMPWGGADTEAFF. The CDR3 DNA sequence: TGCGCCACCATGCCCTGGGGGGGCGCGGACACTGAAGCTTTCTTT.

The chain carries TRBV5-1 and TRBJ1-2; D is uncertain. CDR1 is SGHRS, CDR2 YFSETQ, per germline. The CDR3 has 15 amino acids. The V and J ends lost 4 bases and 0 bases respectively, with 13 bases between them. CDR3 in DNA: TGCGCCAGCAGCCTGGGTAACACAGCTAACTATGGCTACACCTTC. Its protein is CASSLGNTANYGYTF.

The DNA of the CDR3 is TGTGCCAGCAGCCCCTTCCAAGAGACCCAGTACTTC. Protein: CASSPFQETQYF. The J gene is TRBJ2-5, the V gene TRBV5-6; D unclear. The germline V gene encodes CDR1 SGHDT and CDR2 YYEEEE. The CDR3 spans 12 residues. Trimming shortened V by 4 bases and J by 1 base, and 5 bases separated the two germline ends.

The chain combines TRBV30 with TRBJ2-2; the match to TRBD1 covers 11 bases. Trimming removed 3 bases from V and 4 bases from J; junction bases left unmatched: 4. CDR1 and CDR2 from the germline V gene are GTSNPN and SVGIG (reference sequence). The CDR3 is 15 amino acids. CDR3 protein: CAWSGTGGITGELFF. The DNA of the CDR3 is TGTGCCTGGAGCGGGACAGGGGGAATCACCGGGGAGCTGTTTTTT.

This clone appeared a single time. This chain connects TRBV2 to TRBJ1-1; 7 bases align to TRBD1. Trimming took 7 bases from V and 2 from J; bases not matched to a gene: 10. Germline V CDR1 and CDR2: SNHLY, FYNNEI. This CDR3 region has 15 residues. CDR3 in DNA: TGTGCCAGCAACGGCGGCAGGGGGGTTAACACTGAAGCTTTCTTT. Translated: CASNGGRGVNTEAFF.

The genes are TRBV30 and TRBJ1-3; TRBD1 aligns across 9 bases. Germline CDR1 reads GTSNPN; CDR2 reads SVGIG (reference sequence). Trimming took 2 bases from V and 5 from J; bases not matched to a gene: 4. CDR3 length: 14 amino acids. The CDR3 coding sequence is TGTGCCTGGAGTTACAGGGGGCGCCGAAACACCATATATTTT. It translates to CAWSYRGRRNTIYF.

This clone occurred once. V is TRBV6-5 and J is TRBJ2-1, with 7 bases aligning to TRBD2. This CDR3 is 14 amino acids long. V trimming: 3 bases; J trimming: 8 bases; junction bases outside the gene matches: 7. CDR1 is MNHEY and CDR2 is SVGAGI in the germline V gene. CDR3 nucleotides: TGTGCCAGCAGTTATCGCGGGGGTTGGTATGAGCAGTTCTTC. Translating gives CASSYRGGWYEQFF.

This clone was recorded only once. This chain links TRBV5-1 with TRBJ2-5, with 11 bases fitting TRBD1. Germline CDR1 and CDR2: SGHRS and YFSETQ. Trimming cost V 5 bases and J 5 bases; bases outside gene matches: 11. The CDR3 has 16 amino acids. The CDR3 region has the DNA TGCGCCAGCAGGGGGGGACAGGGGGAAAAACGGGAGACCCAGTACTTC. Its translation: CASRGGQGEKRETQYF.

The chain carries TRBV13 and TRBJ1-5; D perhaps matches TRBD1 (6 bases). Germline CDR1 PRHDT, CDR2 FYEKMQ (reference sequence). V gave up 5 bases and J gave up 8 bases, with 16 bases separating them. The CDR3 totals 14 residues. CDR3 bases: TGTGCCAGCAGCGACCGGGACACCACGGAGCCCCAGCATTTT. It codes for CASSDRDTTEPQHF.

Many counts were recorded for this clone. V gene TRBV19 combines with J gene TRBJ1-5; TRBD1 matches 7 bases. CDR1 and CDR2 from the germline V gene are LNHDA and SQIVND (reference sequence). The CDR3 runs to 15 residues. With 8 bases clipped from V and 2 bases from J, the junction kept 9 bases outside the gene matches. This chain's CDR3 is CASAARGTGNQPQHF. CDR3 in DNA: TGTGCCAGTGCCGCCCGTGGGACAGGCAATCAGCCCCAGCATTTT.

The genes are TRBV7-2 and TRBJ1-2; D is unclear. CDR1 and CDR2 (germline): SGHTA, FQGNSA. V was trimmed by 2 bases and J by 2 bases, leaving 18 bases between them. This CDR3 contains 17 residues. The CDR3 region is CASSLTPAARINYGYTF. The CDR3 coding sequence is TGTGCCAGCAGCTTAACCCCGGCCGCCAGGATCAACTATGGCTACACCTTC. The complete variable domain, with remaining parts taken from reference TRBV7-2 and TRBJ1-2, reads GAGVSQSPSNKVTEKGKDVELRCDPISGHTALYWYRQSLGQGLEFLIYFQGNSAPDKSGLPSDRFSAERTGGSVSTLTIQRTQQEDSAVYLCASSLTPAARINYGYTFGSGTRLTVV.

The chain joins TRBV25-1 to TRBJ2-4; D is unresolved. Germline values: CDR1 MGHDK, CDR2 SYGVNS. The V and J ends lost 4 bases and 6 bases respectively, with 10 bases between them. The CDR3 has 13 amino acids. CDR3 region: CASSAVLPNIQYF. In DNA, the CDR3 is TGTGCCAGCAGTGCGGTTCTCCCAAACATTCAGTACTTC.

For the CDR3, the DNA is TGTGCCAGCAGCCCCGGGACAGGGGGCGCAGGGGACTATGGCTACACCTTC. As protein: CASSPGTGGAGDYGYTF. The chain joins TRBV5-6 to TRBJ1-2; 12 bases map to TRBD1. This CDR3 is 17 amino acids long. The trim removed 4 bases at V and 3 bases at J, leaving 10 bases unmatched. The germline CDR1 and CDR2 sequences are SGHDT and YYEEEE.